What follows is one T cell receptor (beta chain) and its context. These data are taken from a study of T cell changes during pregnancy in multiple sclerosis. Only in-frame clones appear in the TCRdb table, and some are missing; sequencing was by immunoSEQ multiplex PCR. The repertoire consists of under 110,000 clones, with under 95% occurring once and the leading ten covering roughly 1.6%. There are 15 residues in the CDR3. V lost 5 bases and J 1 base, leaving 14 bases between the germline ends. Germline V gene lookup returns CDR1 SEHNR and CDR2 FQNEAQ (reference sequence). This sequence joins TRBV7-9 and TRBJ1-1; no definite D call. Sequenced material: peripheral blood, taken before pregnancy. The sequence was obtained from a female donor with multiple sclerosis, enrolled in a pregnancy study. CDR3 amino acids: CASSPSLGRNTEAFF. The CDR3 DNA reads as TGTGCCAGCAGCCCAAGTCTTGGGAGGAACACTGAAGCTTTCTTT.